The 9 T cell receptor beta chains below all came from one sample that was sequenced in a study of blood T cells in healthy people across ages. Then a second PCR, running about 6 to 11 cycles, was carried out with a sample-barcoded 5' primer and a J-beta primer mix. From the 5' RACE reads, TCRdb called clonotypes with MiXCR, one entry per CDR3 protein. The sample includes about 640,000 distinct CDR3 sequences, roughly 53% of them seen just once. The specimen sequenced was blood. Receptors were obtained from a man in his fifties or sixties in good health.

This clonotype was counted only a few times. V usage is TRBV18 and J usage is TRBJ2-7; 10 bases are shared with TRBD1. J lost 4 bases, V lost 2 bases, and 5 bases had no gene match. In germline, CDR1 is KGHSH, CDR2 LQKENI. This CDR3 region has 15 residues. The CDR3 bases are TGTGCCAGCTCACCAACCGGACAGGGGGGATACGAGCAGTACTTC. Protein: CASSPTGQGGYEQYF.

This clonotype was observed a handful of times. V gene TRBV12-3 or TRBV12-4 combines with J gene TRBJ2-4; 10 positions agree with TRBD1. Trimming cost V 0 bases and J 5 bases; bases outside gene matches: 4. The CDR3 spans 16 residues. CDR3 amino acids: CASSLAGTGDENIQYF. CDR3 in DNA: TGTGCCAGCAGTTTAGCCGGGACAGGGGATGAAAACATTCAGTACTTC.

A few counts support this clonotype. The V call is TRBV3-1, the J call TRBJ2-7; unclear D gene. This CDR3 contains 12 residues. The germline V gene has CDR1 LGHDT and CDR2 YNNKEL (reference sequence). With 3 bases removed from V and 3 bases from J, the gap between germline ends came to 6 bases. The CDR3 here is CASSHTVYEQYF. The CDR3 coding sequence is TGTGCCAGCAGCCATACAGTCTACGAGCAGTACTTC.

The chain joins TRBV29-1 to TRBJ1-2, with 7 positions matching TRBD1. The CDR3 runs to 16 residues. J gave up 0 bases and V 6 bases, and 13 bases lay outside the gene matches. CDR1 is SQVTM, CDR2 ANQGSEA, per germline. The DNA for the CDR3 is TGCAGCGTATCATTCACGGACAGGACTGCTAACTATGGCTACACCTTC. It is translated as CSVSFTDRTANYGYTF.

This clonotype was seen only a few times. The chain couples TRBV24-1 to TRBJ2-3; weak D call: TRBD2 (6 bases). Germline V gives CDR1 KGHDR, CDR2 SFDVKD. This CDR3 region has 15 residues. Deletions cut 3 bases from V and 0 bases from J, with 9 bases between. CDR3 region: CATSDKSGSTDTQYF. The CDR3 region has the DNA TGTGCCACCAGTGATAAAAGCGGGAGCACAGATACGCAGTATTTT.

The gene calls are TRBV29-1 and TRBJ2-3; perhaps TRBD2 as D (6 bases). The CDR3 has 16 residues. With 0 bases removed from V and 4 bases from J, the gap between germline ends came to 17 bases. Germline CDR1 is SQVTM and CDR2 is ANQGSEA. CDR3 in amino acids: CSVEDPGGDGADTQYF. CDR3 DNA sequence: TGCAGCGTTGAAGATCCCGGGGGAGACGGCGCAGATACGCAGTATTTT.

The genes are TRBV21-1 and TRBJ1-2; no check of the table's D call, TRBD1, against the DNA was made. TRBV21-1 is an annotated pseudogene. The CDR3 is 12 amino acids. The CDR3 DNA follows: TGTGCCAGCCCCAGGGGGACAGATGGCTACACCTTC. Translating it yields CASPRGTDGYTF.

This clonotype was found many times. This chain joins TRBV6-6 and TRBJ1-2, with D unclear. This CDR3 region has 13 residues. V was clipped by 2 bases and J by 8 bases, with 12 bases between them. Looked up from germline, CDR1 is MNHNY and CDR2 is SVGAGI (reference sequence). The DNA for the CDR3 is TGTGCCAGCAGTTACCCCGGCTGGGAAGGCTACACCTTC. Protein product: CASSYPGWEGYTF.

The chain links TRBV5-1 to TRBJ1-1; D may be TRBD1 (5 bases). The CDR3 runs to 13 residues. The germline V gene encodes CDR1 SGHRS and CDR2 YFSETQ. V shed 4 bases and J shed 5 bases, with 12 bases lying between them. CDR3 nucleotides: TGCGCCAGCAGCCCAGGGAAGGGGACTGAAGCTTTCTTT. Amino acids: CASSPGKGTEAFF.